This T cell receptor beta chain was identified during a study of shared clonotypes between healthy human individuals. Study background: Used for every donor were three CD4 naive, three CD4 memory, two CD8 naive and one CD8 memory plate. Whole-study results and caveats: Naive CD4 clonotypes were shared across a handful of donors at roughly 5%.

Trimming removed 4 bases at V and 0 bases at J, with 7 bases between. Looked up from germline, CDR1 is LNHDA and CDR2 is SQIVND (reference sequence). CDR3 length: 14 amino acids. Data came from immunoSEQ multiplex PCR; TCRdb stores just in-frame clones and leaves some out. The sample consists of around 700,000 clones, 60% to 80% of them appearing once. To note about this clone: Its antigen is as yet unknown. Other nucleotide sequences from this sample produce the same CDR3.

The donors, healthy adults who were HIV-negative, had experienced no recent acute infections or vaccinations. The V and J genes are TRBV19 and TRBJ1-5; D may be TRBD1 (5 bases). This receptor was obtained from a woman aged 30 to 39 in good health. The sequenced material came from memory CD4+ T cells sorted from blood. Subset meaning: CD45RA-negative fraction. The CDR3 here is CASSTTASNQPQHF. In nucleotides, the CDR3 is TGTGCCAGTAGTACGACAGCTAGCAATCAGCCCCAGCATTTT.